Presented here are 17 T cell receptor beta chains from one specimen sequenced in a study of T cells in localized non-small cell lung cancer. Assay: immunoSEQ multiplex PCR; the TCRdb copy retains only in-frame clones and omits some. The sample comprises 65,000 to 80,000 clones, around 85% of which are singletons, and 1% to 1.5% rests with the top ten. The specimen comprised peripheral blood, sampled before any cancer treatment. Receptors were obtained from a female donor older than 55 with stage I lung adenocarcinoma.

V gene TRBV10-2 combines with J gene TRBJ2-2, with TRBD1 matching 10 bases. This CDR3 has 15 residues. Germline values: CDR1 WSHSY, CDR2 SAAADI. Trimming at V came to 6 bases and at J to 7 bases, leaving 8 bases not matched to a gene. The CDR3 DNA reads as TGCGCCAGCAGCCGACAGGGGGCCCTCGACGGGGAGCTGTTTTTT. Amino acid sequence: CASSRQGALDGELFF.

The rearrangement uses TRBV7-2 and TRBJ2-5; the D call may be TRBD1 or TRBD2 (5 bases each). The CDR3 is made up of 15 amino acids. The V end was cut by 0 bases, the J end by 5 bases, with 13 bases between. In germline, CDR1 is SGHTA, CDR2 FQGNSA. For the CDR3, the DNA is TGTGCCAGCAGCTTAGCCCGGGACCGCGGGGAGACCCAGTACTTC. Its translation: CASSLARDRGETQYF.

A single count supports this clone. The chain joins TRBV7-2 to TRBJ1-4; D remains ambiguous. Germline V gives CDR1 SGHTA, CDR2 FQGNSA. The CDR3 extends over 14 amino acids. V lost 6 bases and J lost 5, with 13 bases in between. The CDR3 region has the DNA TGTGCCAGCAGGATGGGGTTTCAAAATGAAAAACTGTTTTTT. Protein sequence: CASRMGFQNEKLFF.

This clone was seen only a few times. V is TRBV7-8 and J is TRBJ1-1, with a tentative D call TRBD1 (5 bases). Germline assignment: CDR1 SGHVS and CDR2 FQNEAQ. The V and J ends lost 5 bases and 7 bases respectively, with 8 bases between them. The CDR3 spans 11 residues. Here the CDR3 DNA reads TGTGCCAGCAGCCGTGGGGGTGAAGCTTTCTTT. As protein: CASSRGGEAFF.

This chain links TRBV5-6 with TRBJ2-3, with 7 bases aligning to TRBD1. J lost 2 bases, V lost 5 bases, and 11 bases had no gene match. Germline CDR1 and CDR2: SGHDT and YYEEEE. The CDR3 is 16 amino acids. The CDR3 here is CASSYDTGAFTDTQYF. CDR3 nucleotide sequence: TGTGCCAGCAGTTATGATACAGGGGCCTTCACAGATACGCAGTATTTT.

The chain combines TRBV9 with TRBJ2-5; 7 nucleotides agree with TRBD2. This CDR3 has 14 amino acids. J gave up 4 bases and V 4 bases, and 7 bases lay outside the gene matches. Germline CDR1 SGDLS, CDR2 YYNGEE. In DNA form, the CDR3 reads TGTGCCAGCAGCACACTTGGGGAGGGAGAGACCCAGTACTTC. Encoded protein: CASSTLGEGETQYF.

CDR3 nucleotide sequence: TGTGCCAGCAGCTTAAGGGCTAGCGGGGGGTCAGATACGCAGTATTTT. Protein: CASSLRASGGSDTQYF. V gene TRBV11-2 combines with J gene TRBJ2-3; 11 bases fit TRBD2. V shed 2 bases, J shed 4 bases, and the junction held 5 bases outside the gene matches. Germline lookup yields CDR1 SGHAT and CDR2 FQNNGV. This CDR3 is 16 amino acids long.

This clone was seen only once. The gene calls are TRBV19 and TRBJ1-1, with D uncertain. The length of the CDR3 is 16 residues. With 7 bases removed from V and 1 base from J, the gap between germline ends came to 19 bases. The V gene's germline CDR1 is LNHDA and CDR2 SQIVND (reference sequence). The CDR3 here is CASTQRPGGANTEAFF. The DNA for the CDR3 is TGTGCCAGTACCCAAAGGCCGGGCGGAGCGAACACTGAAGCTTTCTTT.

The chain carries TRBV18 and TRBJ2-3; 7 bases align to TRBD1. CDR3 length: 13 residues. Germline V gene lookup returns CDR1 KGHSH and CDR2 LQKENI. After removal of 2 bases from V and 7 bases from J, the junction contained 3 bases not matched to a gene. The CDR3 loop is CASSPEQGNTQYF. The CDR3 DNA reads as TGTGCCAGCTCACCAGAACAGGGGAATACGCAGTATTTT.

V and J are TRBV27 and TRBJ2-6; D is unclear. Germline-derived CDR1 and CDR2 are MNHEY and SMNVEV (reference sequence). V lost 4 bases, J lost 0 bases, and 7 bases lay in between. The CDR3 extends over 15 amino acids. In DNA, the CDR3 is TGTGCCAGCAGTTCCTCAGGCTCTGGGGCCAACGTCCTGACTTTC. This gives the protein CASSSSGSGANVLTF.

J is TRBJ2-3 and V is TRBV6-5; tentative D call: TRBD2 (6 bases). CDR1 is MNHEY and CDR2 is SVGAGI in the germline V gene. The CDR3 consists of 16 residues. V was trimmed by 0 bases and J by 1 base, leaving 11 bases between them. For the CDR3, the DNA is TGTGCCAGCAGTTACTCTTCGGGACTCCGCACAGATACGCAGTATTTT. Its protein is CASSYSSGLRTDTQYF.

This chain joins TRBV7-6 and TRBJ2-7; 7 positions agree with TRBD2. Germline CDR1 SGHVS, CDR2 FNYEAQ. After removal of 5 bases from V and 6 bases from J, the junction contained 10 bases not matched to a gene. CDR3 length: 14 residues. The CDR3 sequence: CASSGGGTRSEQYF. For the CDR3, the DNA is TGTGCCAGCAGCGGGGGGGGAACTCGCTCCGAGCAGTACTTC.

The rearrangement joins TRBV6-1 to TRBJ1-2; D is undetermined. The CDR3 runs 13 residues. The germline gives CDR1 MNHNS, CDR2 SASEGT. V was cut by 1 base and J by 3 bases, with 6 bases left in between. For the CDR3, the DNA is TGTGCCAGCAGTGAAGTCGGCGACTATGGCTACACCTTC. It encodes CASSEVGDYGYTF.

This clone was observed a single time. V usage is TRBV19 and J usage is TRBJ2-2; TRBD1 matches at 11 bases. Germline-derived CDR1 and CDR2 are LNHDA and SQIVND (reference sequence). With V trimmed by 9 bases and J by 4 bases, 4 bases remained unmatched. The CDR3 has 14 amino acids. The CDR3 bases are TGTGCCAGCTGGGACAGGGGGAGCACCGGGGAGCTGTTTTTT. Protein product: CASWDRGSTGELFF. The complete variable domain, with remaining parts taken from reference TRBV19 and TRBJ2-2, reads DGGITQSPKYLFRKEGQNVTLSCEQNLNHDAMYWYRQDPGQGLRLIYYSQIVNDFQKGDIAEGYSVSREKKESFPLTVTSAQKNPTAFYLCASWDRGSTGELFFGEGSRLTVL.

J is TRBJ2-1 and V is TRBV11-3; 12 nucleotides line up with TRBD2. Germline CDR1 SGHNT, CDR2 YENEEA. Trimming removed 6 bases from V and 5 bases from J; junction bases left unmatched: 5. CDR3 length: 15 residues. This chain's CDR3 is CASSKLAGGHNEQFF. CDR3 coding DNA: TGTGCCAGCAGTAAACTAGCGGGAGGCCACAATGAGCAGTTCTTC.

CDR3 loop: CASSQDRRQETQYF. The DNA of the CDR3 is TGCGCCAGCAGCCAAGACAGACGCCAAGAGACCCAGTACTTC. This chain uses TRBV4-1 with TRBJ2-5; no reliable D call. Trimming cost V 0 bases and J 1 base, with 6 bases left between them. This CDR3 spans 14 amino acids. In germline, CDR1 is MGHRA, CDR2 YSYEKL.

The sample holds a few counts of this clone. V gene TRBV5-4 combines with J gene TRBJ1-1; D is unresolved. Germline loops: CDR1 SGHNT, CDR2 YYREEE (reference sequence). The CDR3 is made up of 11 amino acids. The V and J ends lost 6 bases and 7 bases respectively, with 10 bases between them. In DNA form, the CDR3 reads TGTGCCAGCATAGGACGGGGTGAAGCTTTCTTT. It translates to CASIGRGEAFF.